The T cell receptor beta chain described here comes from a study of cytomegalovirus exposure and HLA in healthy donors. Study-wide findings and caveats: The study designated 150 or so TCR beta chains cytomegalovirus-associated. In vitro testing confirmed a few CMV-associated chains as specific for CMV antigens.

The PCR employed 60 Vbeta primers together with 13 Jbeta primers. Measured with immunoSEQ multiplex PCR; TCRdb has only the in-frame clones, and not every one. The sample has around 120,000 clones, roughly 88% seen once. On this clone itself: Its antigen remains unidentified.

The germline V gene encodes CDR1 SNHLY and CDR2 FYNNEI. The J segment lost 6 bases and the V segment lost 2 bases, leaving 3 bases of the junction unmatched. CDR3 length equals 14 residues. The sequenced sample was PBMCs. The receptor comes from a boy between 5 and 17 years old in good health and CMV-seronegative. The gene calls are TRBV2 and TRBJ2-7; the match to TRBD2 covers 11 bases. CDR3 sequence reads: CASSELLAGAEQYF. The CDR3 DNA reads TGTGCCAGCAGTGAACTACTAGCGGGAGCCGAGCAGTACTTC.